This T cell receptor (beta chain) originates from a study of blood T cell repertoires in COVID-19. Study-level background: T cells, B-cell-depleted T cells, or PBMCs provided the cDNA or gDNA that served as material.

Profiling relied on immunoSEQ multiplex PCR, and the TCRdb table lists in-frame clones only, not all of them. The sample records about 210,000 clones, about 91% being singletons. The sample holds one count of this clone. V shed 6 bases and J shed 11 bases, with 16 bases lying between them. Germline V gene lookup returns CDR1 DFQATT and CDR2 SNEGSKA (reference sequence). The CDR3 is 11 amino acids. Material for sequencing was peripheral blood. The V and J genes are TRBV20-1 and TRBJ1-1, with D maybe TRBD1 (6 bases). This receptor was identified in a man aged 25-45 years with acute or convalescent COVID-19. The CDR3 here is CSADEDRLAFF. DNA for the CDR3: TGCAGTGCAGATGAGGACAGATTGGCTTTCTTT.